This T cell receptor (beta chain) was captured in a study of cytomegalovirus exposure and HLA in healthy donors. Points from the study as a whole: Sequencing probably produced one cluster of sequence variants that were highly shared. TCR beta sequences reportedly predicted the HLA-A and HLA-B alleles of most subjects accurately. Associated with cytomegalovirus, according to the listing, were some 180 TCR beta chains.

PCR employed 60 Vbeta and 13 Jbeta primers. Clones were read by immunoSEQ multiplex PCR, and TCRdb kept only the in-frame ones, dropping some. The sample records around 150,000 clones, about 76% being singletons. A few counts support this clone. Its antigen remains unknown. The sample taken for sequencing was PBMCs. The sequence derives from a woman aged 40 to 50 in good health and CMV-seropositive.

The CDR3 loop reads CASSGQEGYEQYF. In DNA form, the CDR3 reads TGTGCCAGCTCCGGACAGGAGGGATACGAGCAGTACTTC. The rearrangement links TRBV18 to TRBJ2-5; D is perhaps TRBD1 (7 bases). The end of the DNA aligns better with TRBJ2-7, so the J call may be wrong. CDR3 length: 13 residues. Germline V gene sequence: CDR1 KGHSH, CDR2 LQKENI.